Listed here are 17 T cell receptor beta chains from one sample, sequenced in a study of blood T cell repertoires in COVID-19. Profiled with immunoSEQ multiplex PCR; TCRdb holds only in-frame clones, not every one. The sample has about 98,000 clones, roughly 80% seen once; the top ten hold around 10%. Sequencing was performed on peripheral blood. The receptor source for this set is a woman over 75 with acute or convalescent COVID-19.

The chain couples TRBV3-1 (or the pseudogene TRBV3-2) to TRBJ1-2; D remains unclear. Germline V gene data show CDR1 as LGHDT and CDR2 as YNNKEL (reference sequence). The CDR3 is made up of 13 amino acids. The ends were cut back, 1 base at V and 4 bases at J, with 7 bases in the middle. The CDR3 DNA follows: TGTGCCAGCAGCCAAGCGGAGTTCTATGGCTACACCTTC. It yields the protein CASSQAEFYGYTF.

The chain links TRBV2 to TRBJ2-1; weak D call: TRBD2 (7 bases). The V gene lost 9 bases and the J gene lost 7 bases, with 31 bases spanning the gap. Germline V gene sequence: CDR1 SNHLY, CDR2 FYNNEI. CDR3 length: 18 residues. This chain's CDR3 is CARSHNREGYGGFNEQFF. DNA for the CDR3: TGTGCCAGGAGTCATAACAGGGAGGGCTACGGGGGTTTTAATGAGCAGTTCTTC.

The chain couples TRBV27 to TRBJ1-6; 7 bases match TRBD1. The CDR3 is made up of 15 amino acids. Trimming removed 2 bases from V and 7 bases from J; junction bases left unmatched: 5. Germline-derived CDR1 and CDR2 are MNHEY and SMNVEV (reference sequence). The CDR3 DNA is TGTGCCAGCAGTTTAAAAGGGACAGTAAATTCACCCCTCCACTTT. Its translation: CASSLKGTVNSPLHF.

The chain recombines TRBV18 with TRBJ2-5; TRBD1 agrees at 12 bases. The CDR3 contains 17 residues. V lost 3 bases and J lost 3; bases outside the gene matches: 8. Per germline, CDR1 KGHSH and CDR2 LQKENI. CDR3 DNA: TGTGCCAGCTCACCTTCGGCCGGGACAGGGGGCAAAGAGACCCAGTACTTC. Its protein is CASSPSAGTGGKETQYF.

The V and J genes are TRBV10-3 and TRBJ2-3; D perhaps matches TRBD2 (6 bases). Germline V lookup: CDR1 ENHRY, CDR2 SYGVKD. The V end was cut by 6 bases, the J end by 3 bases, with 10 bases between. The CDR3 has 13 amino acids. DNA of the CDR3: TGTGCCATCAGGCCGGGGGTGACAGATACGCAGTATTTT. Translated, it gives CAIRPGVTDTQYF.

The J gene is TRBJ1-2, the V gene TRBV5-1; TRBD1 aligns across 7 bases. Germline lookup yields CDR1 SGHRS and CDR2 YFSETQ. Trimming removed 0 bases from V and 0 bases from J; junction bases left unmatched: 5. CDR3 length: 16 amino acids. This chain's CDR3 is CASSLGQGWPNYGYTF. For the CDR3, the DNA is TGCGCCAGCAGCTTGGGACAGGGTTGGCCTAACTATGGCTACACCTTC.

On this clone: This CDR3 is also generated by other DNA sequences in the sample. The V call is TRBV5-1, the J call TRBJ2-2, with D tentatively TRBD1 (6 bases). V lost 4 bases to trimming and J lost 1 base, with 8 bases between them. Germline CDR1 and CDR2: SGHRS and YFSETQ. The CDR3 has 14 residues. The CDR3 region has the DNA TGCGCCAGCAGCCTGGGACAGAACACCGGGGAGCTGTTTTTT. It yields the protein CASSLGQNTGELFF.

The rearrangement uses TRBV20-1 and TRBJ1-4, with D tentatively TRBD1 (5 bases). The CDR3 loop spans 15 amino acids. Germline V lookup: CDR1 DFQATT, CDR2 SNEGSKA (reference sequence). Trimming took 3 bases from V and 7 from J, leaving 18 bases between them. Here the CDR3 DNA reads TGCAGTGCTAGTCCATATTCAGGGTCTGGTGAAAAACTGTTTTTT. Its protein product is CSASPYSGSGEKLFF.

The chain links TRBV27 to TRBJ1-4, with D perhaps matching TRBD1 (6 bases). CDR1 and CDR2 (germline): MNHEY, SMNVEV (reference sequence). CDR3 length: 15 amino acids. The germline V and J ends were trimmed by 1 base and 5 bases, with 11 bases remaining between them. CDR3 bases: TGTGCCAGCAGTTTATTGGGGGCCGGGAATGAAAAACTGTTTTTT. Its translation is CASSLLGAGNEKLFF.

This chain joins TRBV19 and TRBJ1-3; the D is unclear. Per germline, CDR1 LNHDA and CDR2 SQIVND (reference sequence). This CDR3 is built from 15 residues. The ends were cut back, 5 bases at V and 0 bases at J, with 11 bases in the middle. The CDR3 region has the DNA TGTGCCAGTAGTCCCGTCGTCAGCTCTGGAAACACCATATATTTT. It codes for CASSPVVSSGNTIYF. The full variable domain, with the rest looked up from reference TRBV19 and TRBJ1-3, is DGGITQSPKYLFRKEGQNVTLSCEQNLNHDAMYWYRQDPGQGLRLIYYSQIVNDFQKGDIAEGYSVSREKKESFPLTVTSAQKNPTAFYLCASSPVVSSGNTIYFGEGSWLTVV.

The V gene is TRBV30, the J gene TRBJ1-3; 7 positions agree with TRBD1. V shed 3 bases, J shed 8 bases, and the junction held 13 bases outside the gene matches. The CDR3 sequence is 15 residues long. Germline assignment: CDR1 GTSNPN and CDR2 SVGIG (reference sequence). This chain's CDR3 is CAWRNPGQGVDTIYF. Written as DNA, the CDR3 is TGTGCCTGGAGGAACCCGGGGCAGGGGGTGGACACCATATATTTT.

V usage is TRBV28 and J usage is TRBJ2-1; 14 bases align to TRBD2. This CDR3 region has 18 residues. V lost 7 bases to trimming and J lost 4 bases; unmatched junction nucleotides: 12. CDR1 is MDHEN and CDR2 is SYDVKM in the germline V gene. In DNA form, the CDR3 reads TGTGCCAGCAAAATAGGACTAGCGGGGGGTTCCTTATACAATGAGCAGTTCTTC. Its protein is CASKIGLAGGSLYNEQFF.

The chain combines TRBV3-1 (or the pseudogene TRBV3-2) with TRBJ2-2, with TRBD1 identical over 10 bases. Germline trimming cut 5 bases from V and 5 bases from J; bases unmatched to any gene: 8. The CDR3 consists of 16 residues. CDR1 and CDR2 from the germline V gene are LGHDT and YNNKEL (reference sequence). The CDR3 protein is CASSLTGGSGTGELFF. The CDR3, as DNA: TGTGCCAGCAGCTTGACAGGGGGCTCTGGTACCGGGGAGCTGTTTTTT.

The rearrangement links TRBV5-4 to TRBJ2-3; 13 nucleotides match TRBD2. V lost 0 bases, J lost 2 bases, and 3 bases stayed unmatched. CDR1 and CDR2 (germline): SGHNT, YYREEE (reference sequence). The CDR3 contains 17 residues. The CDR3 is CASSLGLAGGPTDTQYF. The CDR3 nucleotides are TGTGCCAGCAGCTTGGGACTAGCGGGGGGACCCACAGATACGCAGTATTTT.

This chain links TRBV10-3 with TRBJ2-7; 8 bases map to TRBD1. Germline-derived CDR1 and CDR2 are ENHRY and SYGVKD. V trimming: 11 bases; J trimming: 5 bases; junction bases outside the gene matches: 14. This CDR3 comprises 14 residues. The CDR3 DNA reads as TGTGCCCTATACAAACCAGGGGGCGCGGACGAGCAGTACGTC. This gives the protein CALYKPGGADEQYV.

The chain recombines TRBV29-1 with TRBJ1-1; TRBD1 matches at 9 bases. J lost 5 bases, V lost 6 bases, and 7 bases had no gene match. Per the germline V gene, CDR1 is SQVTM and CDR2 is ANQGSEA. This CDR3 region has 13 residues. CDR3 bases: TGCAGCGTGGGACAGGGAAGGAATACTGAAGCTTTCTTT. Its protein is CSVGQGRNTEAFF.

V gene TRBV9 combines with J gene TRBJ2-5; possibly TRBD2 for D (8 bases). The CDR3 extends over 14 amino acids. Trimming stripped 7 bases from V and 9 bases from J, with 22 bases between. Germline CDR1 SGDLS, CDR2 YYNGEE. The CDR3 DNA follows: TGTGCCAGCGCAGCGGGGGACCTTCAGGGGGCCCAGTACTTC. It is translated as CASAAGDLQGAQYF.